This T cell receptor (beta chain) was obtained from a study of OX40 agonist ivuxolimab in advanced cancers. This CDR3 region has 14 residues. Trimming removed 5 bases at V and 11 bases at J, with 21 bases between. Germline V gives CDR1 SEHNR, CDR2 FQNEAQ (reference sequence). The protocol was immunoSEQ multiplex PCR, while the TCRdb copy is restricted to in-frame clones and leaves out a portion. The sample includes some 58,000 clones, about 91% of them seen just once. This TCR was sampled from an adult with an advanced solid tumor such as melanoma, head and neck, liver or kidney cancer. This chain joins TRBV7-9 and TRBJ1-2; possibly TRBD1 for D (5 bases). Sequencing was performed on CD4+ or CD8+ T cells sorted from blood, taken in a trial of the OX40 agonist ivuxolimab. CDR3 protein: CASSPGGGKTRYTF. Here the CDR3 DNA reads TGTGCCAGCAGCCCCGGGGGGGGTAAAACCCGGTACACCTTC.